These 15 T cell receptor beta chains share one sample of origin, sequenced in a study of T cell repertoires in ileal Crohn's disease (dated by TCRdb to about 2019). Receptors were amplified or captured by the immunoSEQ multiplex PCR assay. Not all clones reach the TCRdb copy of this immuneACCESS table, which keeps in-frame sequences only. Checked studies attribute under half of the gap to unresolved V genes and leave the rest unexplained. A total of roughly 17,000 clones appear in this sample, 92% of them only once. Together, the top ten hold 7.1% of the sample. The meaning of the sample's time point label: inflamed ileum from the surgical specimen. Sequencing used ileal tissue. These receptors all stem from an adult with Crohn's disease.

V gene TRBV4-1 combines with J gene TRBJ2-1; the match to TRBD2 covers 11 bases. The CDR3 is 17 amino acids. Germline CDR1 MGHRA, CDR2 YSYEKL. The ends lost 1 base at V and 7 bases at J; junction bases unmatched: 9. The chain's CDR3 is CASSQGLAGHLGNEQFF. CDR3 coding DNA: TGCGCCAGCAGCCAAGGACTAGCGGGGCATCTTGGAAATGAGCAGTTCTTC.

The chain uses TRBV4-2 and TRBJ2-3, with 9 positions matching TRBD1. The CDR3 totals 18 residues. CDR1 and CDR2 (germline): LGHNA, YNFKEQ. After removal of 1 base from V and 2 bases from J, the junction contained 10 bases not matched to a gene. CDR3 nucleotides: TGTGCCAGCAGCCAAGTAGGCGTTGGGACAGGGTACACAGATACGCAGTATTTT. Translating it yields CASSQVGVGTGYTDTQYF.

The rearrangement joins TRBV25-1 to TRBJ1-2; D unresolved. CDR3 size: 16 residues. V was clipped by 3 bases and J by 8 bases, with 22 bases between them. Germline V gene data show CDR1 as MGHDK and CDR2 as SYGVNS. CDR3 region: CASSDLAVRGGSGYTF. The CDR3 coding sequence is TGTGCCAGCAGTGACCTTGCGGTGCGGGGAGGGTCCGGCTACACCTTC.

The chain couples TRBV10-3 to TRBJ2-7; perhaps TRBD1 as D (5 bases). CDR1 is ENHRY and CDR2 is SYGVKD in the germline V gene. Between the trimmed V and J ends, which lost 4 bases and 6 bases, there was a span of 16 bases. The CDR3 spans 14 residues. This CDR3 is CAISVWATDSEQYF. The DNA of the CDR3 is TGTGCCATCAGTGTTTGGGCGACAGACAGCGAGCAGTACTTC.

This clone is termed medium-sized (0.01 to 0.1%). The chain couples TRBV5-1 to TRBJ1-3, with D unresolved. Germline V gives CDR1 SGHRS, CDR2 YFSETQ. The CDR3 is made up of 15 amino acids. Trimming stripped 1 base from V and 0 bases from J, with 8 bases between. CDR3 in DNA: TGCGCCAGCAGCTTGTTTGGCCCCTCTGGAAACACCATATATTTT. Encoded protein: CASSLFGPSGNTIYF. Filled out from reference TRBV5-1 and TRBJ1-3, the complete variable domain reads KAGVTQTPRYLIKTRGQQVTLSCSPISGHRSVSWYQQTPGQGLQFLFEYFSETQRNKGNFPGRFSGRQFSNSRSEMNVSTLELGDSALYLCASSLFGPSGNTIYFGEGSWLTVV.

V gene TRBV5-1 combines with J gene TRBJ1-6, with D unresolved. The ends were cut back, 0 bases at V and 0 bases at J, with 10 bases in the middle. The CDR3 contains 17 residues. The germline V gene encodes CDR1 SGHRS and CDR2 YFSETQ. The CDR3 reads CASSLGRAPSYNSPLHF. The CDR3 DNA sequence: TGCGCCAGCAGCTTGGGTAGGGCCCCCTCCTATAATTCACCCCTCCACTTT.

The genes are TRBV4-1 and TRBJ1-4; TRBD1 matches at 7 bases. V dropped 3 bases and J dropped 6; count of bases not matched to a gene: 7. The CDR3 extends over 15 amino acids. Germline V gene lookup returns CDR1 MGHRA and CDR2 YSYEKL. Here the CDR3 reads CASSQPDRDDEKLFF. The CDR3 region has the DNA TGCGCCAGCAGCCAGCCCGACAGGGATGATGAAAAACTGTTTTTT.

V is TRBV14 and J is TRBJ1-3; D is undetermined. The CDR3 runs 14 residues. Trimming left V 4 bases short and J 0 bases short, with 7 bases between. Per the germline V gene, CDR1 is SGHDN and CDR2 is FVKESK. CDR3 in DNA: TGTGCCAGCAGCCGCAGCGGCTCTGGAAACACCATATATTTT. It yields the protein CASSRSGSGNTIYF.

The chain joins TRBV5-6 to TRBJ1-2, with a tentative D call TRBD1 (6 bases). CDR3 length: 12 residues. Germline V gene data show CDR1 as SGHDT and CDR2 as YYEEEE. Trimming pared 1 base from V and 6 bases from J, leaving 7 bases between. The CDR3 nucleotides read TGTGCCAGCAGCTTGACAGGGCATGGCTACACCTTC. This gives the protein CASSLTGHGYTF.

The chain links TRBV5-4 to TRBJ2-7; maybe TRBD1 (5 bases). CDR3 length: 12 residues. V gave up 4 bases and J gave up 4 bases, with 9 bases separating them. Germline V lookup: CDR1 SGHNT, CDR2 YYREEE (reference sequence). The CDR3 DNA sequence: TGTGCCAGCAGCCACCAGGGATACGAGCAGTACTTC. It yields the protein CASSHQGYEQYF.

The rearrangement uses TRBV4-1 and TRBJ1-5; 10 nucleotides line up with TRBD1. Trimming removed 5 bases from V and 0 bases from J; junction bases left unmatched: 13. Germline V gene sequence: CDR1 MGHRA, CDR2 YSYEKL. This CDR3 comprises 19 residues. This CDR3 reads CASSAGLTGGLGSNQPQHF. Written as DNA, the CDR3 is TGCGCCAGCAGCGCGGGGTTGACAGGGGGCTTGGGTAGCAATCAGCCCCAGCATTTT.

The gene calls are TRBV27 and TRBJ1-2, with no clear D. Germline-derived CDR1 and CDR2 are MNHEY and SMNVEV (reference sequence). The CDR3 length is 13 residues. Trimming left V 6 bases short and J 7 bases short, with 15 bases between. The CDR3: CASSYGALGGYTF. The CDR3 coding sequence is TGTGCCAGCAGCTACGGTGCTCTGGGTGGCTACACCTTC.

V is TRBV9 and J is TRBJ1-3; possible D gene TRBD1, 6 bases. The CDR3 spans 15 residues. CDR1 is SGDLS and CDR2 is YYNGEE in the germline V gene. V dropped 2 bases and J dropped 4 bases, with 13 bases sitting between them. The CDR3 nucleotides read TGTGCCAGCAGCGTCCATGGGGGGCGAGGAAACACCATATATTTT. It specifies CASSVHGGRGNTIYF.

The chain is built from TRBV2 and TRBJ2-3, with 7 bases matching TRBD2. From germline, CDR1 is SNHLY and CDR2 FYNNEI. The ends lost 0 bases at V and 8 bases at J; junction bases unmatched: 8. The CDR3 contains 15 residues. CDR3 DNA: TGTGCCAGCAGTGAAGCCGGAAGCGGGGCACTTACGCAGTATTTT. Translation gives CASSEAGSGALTQYF.

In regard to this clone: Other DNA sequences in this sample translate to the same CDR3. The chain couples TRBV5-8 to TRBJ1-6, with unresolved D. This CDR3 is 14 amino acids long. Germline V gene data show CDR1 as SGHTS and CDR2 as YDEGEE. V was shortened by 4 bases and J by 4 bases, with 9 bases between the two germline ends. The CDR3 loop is CASSLRQYNSPLHF. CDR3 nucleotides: TGTGCCAGCAGCCTGCGTCAGTATAATTCACCCCTCCACTTT.